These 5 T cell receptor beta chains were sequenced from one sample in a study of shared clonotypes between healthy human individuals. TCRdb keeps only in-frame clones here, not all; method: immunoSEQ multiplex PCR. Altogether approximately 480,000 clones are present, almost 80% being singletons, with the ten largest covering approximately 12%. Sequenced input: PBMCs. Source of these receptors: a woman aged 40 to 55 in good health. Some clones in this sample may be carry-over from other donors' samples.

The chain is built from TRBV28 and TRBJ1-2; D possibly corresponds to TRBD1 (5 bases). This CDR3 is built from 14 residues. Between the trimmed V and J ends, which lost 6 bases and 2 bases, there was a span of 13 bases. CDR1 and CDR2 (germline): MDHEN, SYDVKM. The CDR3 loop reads CASSLQAQNYGYTF. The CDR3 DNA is TGTGCCAGCAGCCTACAGGCCCAGAACTATGGCTACACCTTC.

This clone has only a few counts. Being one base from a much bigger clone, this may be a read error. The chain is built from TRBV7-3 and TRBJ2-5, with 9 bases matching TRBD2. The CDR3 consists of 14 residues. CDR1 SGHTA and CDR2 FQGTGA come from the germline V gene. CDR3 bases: TGTGCCAGCAGCCCAGTAGCGGGAGTAGAGGCCCAGTACTTC. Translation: CASSPVAGVEAQYF.

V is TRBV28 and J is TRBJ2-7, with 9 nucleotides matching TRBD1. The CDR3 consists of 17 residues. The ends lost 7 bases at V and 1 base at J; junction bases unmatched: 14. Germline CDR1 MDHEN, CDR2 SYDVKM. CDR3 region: CASTPRGWGTGSYEQYF. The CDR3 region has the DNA TGTGCCAGCACCCCTAGAGGGTGGGGGACAGGGTCCTACGAGCAGTACTTC.

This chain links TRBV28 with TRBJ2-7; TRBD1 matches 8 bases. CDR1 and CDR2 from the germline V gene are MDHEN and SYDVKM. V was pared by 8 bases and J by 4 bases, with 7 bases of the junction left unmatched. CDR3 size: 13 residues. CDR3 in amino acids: CASLRQGLYEQYF. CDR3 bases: TGTGCCAGCTTGCGACAGGGGTTGTACGAGCAGTACTTC.

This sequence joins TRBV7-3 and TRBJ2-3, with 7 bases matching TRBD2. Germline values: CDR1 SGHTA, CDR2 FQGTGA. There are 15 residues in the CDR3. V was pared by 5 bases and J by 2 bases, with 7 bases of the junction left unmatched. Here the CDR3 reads CASSPGRGVTDTQYF. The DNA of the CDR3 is TGTGCCAGCAGCCCCGGCCGGGGGGTCACAGATACGCAGTATTTT.